What follows are 4 T cell receptor beta chains derived from one specimen sequenced in a study of blood T cell repertoires in COVID-19. The data were produced by immunoSEQ multiplex PCR, yet TCRdb's version contains in-frame clones alone and is incomplete. This sample has roughly 70,000 clones, with over 80% found just once. Material: peripheral blood. The receptors here all came from a woman aged 80 or over with active COVID-19.

The CDR3 DNA reads TGTGCCAGCAGTTTGACAGGGAATAGCAATCAGCCCCAGCATTTT. This sequence encodes CASSLTGNSNQPQHF. This sequence joins TRBV28 and TRBJ1-5, with 7 bases fitting TRBD1. Germline V lookup: CDR1 MDHEN, CDR2 SYDVKM. The J segment lost 0 bases and the V segment lost 3 bases, leaving 2 bases of the junction unmatched. The CDR3 runs to 15 residues.

This clone was observed once. The V call is TRBV18, the J call TRBJ2-5; D is undetermined. With 5 bases removed from V and 5 bases from J, the gap between germline ends came to 6 bases. CDR1 KGHSH and CDR2 LQKENI come from the germline V gene. The CDR3 has 11 amino acids. The CDR3 bases are TGTGCCAGCTCAGCCCAGGAGACCCAGTACTTC. It codes for CASSAQETQYF.

The CDR3 loop reads CASSLEGGILYNEQFF. In DNA, the CDR3 is TGCGCCAGCAGCTTGGAGGGAGGGATTCTCTACAATGAGCAGTTCTTC. This sequence joins TRBV5-1 and TRBJ2-1, with 7 bases identical to TRBD2. The V gene end was trimmed by 0 bases and the J gene end by 3 bases; junction bases not matched to a gene: 6. Germline loops: CDR1 SGHRS, CDR2 YFSETQ. The CDR3 spans 16 residues.

The chain's CDR3 is CASSALAGGPDTQYF. The CDR3 DNA reads as TGTGCCAGCAGCGCTCTAGCGGGAGGGCCTGATACGCAGTATTTT. V and J are TRBV9 and TRBJ2-3; 12 bases map to TRBD2. The CDR3 spans 15 residues. Trimming removed 3 bases from V and 6 bases from J; junction bases left unmatched: 5. Germline loops: CDR1 SGDLS, CDR2 YYNGEE.